This T cell receptor (beta chain) was retrieved from a study of T cells in Graves' hyperthyroidism and ophthalmopathy. On this clonotype: The antigen is not known.

CDR1 is LNHDA and CDR2 is SQIVND in the germline V gene (reference sequence). The trim removed 2 bases at V and 6 bases at J, leaving 17 bases unmatched. CDR3 length: 19 amino acids. General study findings and limits: With a median lead of 6.5 months before onset, the model predicted ophthalmopathy.

What was amplified from RNA transcripts were TCR beta CDR3 regions. Researchers ran a first-round RT-PCR on the TCR CDR3 using the HTBI primer set. TCRdb passed the multiplex PCR reads through MiXCR, listing each CDR3 protein once. The data contain approximately 58,000 distinct CDR3 sequences, 40% to 55% of them singletons. This TCR derives from a woman aged 30 to 39 with Graves' ophthalmopathy. This chain connects TRBV19 to TRBJ2-7, with TRBD2 matching 12 bases. The sample was blood. CDR3 nucleotides: TGTGCCAGTAGTATAAAGTGGCACGCTAGCGGGAGGGCGGGGAGCGAGCAGTACTTC. Its protein is CASSIKWHASGRAGSEQYF.